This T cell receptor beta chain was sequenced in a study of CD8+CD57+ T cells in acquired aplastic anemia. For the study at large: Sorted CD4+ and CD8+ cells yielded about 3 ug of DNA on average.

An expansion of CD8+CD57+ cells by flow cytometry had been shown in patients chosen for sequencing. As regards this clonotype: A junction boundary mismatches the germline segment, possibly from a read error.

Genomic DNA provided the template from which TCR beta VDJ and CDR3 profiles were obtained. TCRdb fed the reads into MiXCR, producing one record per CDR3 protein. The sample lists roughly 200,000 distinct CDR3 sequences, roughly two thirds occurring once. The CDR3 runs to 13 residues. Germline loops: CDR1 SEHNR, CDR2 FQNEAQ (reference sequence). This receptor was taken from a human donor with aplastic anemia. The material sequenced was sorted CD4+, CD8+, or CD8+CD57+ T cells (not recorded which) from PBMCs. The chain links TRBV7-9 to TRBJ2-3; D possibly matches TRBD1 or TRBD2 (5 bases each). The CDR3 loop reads CAGSLNEGDTQYF. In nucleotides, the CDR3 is TGTGCCGGCAGCTTGAATGAGGGGGATACGCAGTATTTT.